This T cell receptor (beta chain) derives from a study of blood T cell repertoires in COVID-19. Background on the study: The United States, Italy and Spain provided the acute and convalescent COVID-19 samples. PBMCs, B-cell-depleted T cells, or T cells were the source of the cDNA or gDNA that made up the material.

Original methodology: Nucleated cell counts were estimated from reference gene primer amplification. Produced via immunoSEQ multiplex PCR; TCRdb's table is partial and in-frame only. V and J calls and clone size are those listed in that table; D and trimming were worked out from the DNA. This table holds about 140,000 clones, 88% found once. This CDR3 is 14 amino acids long. Trimming pared 3 bases from V and 3 bases from J, leaving 11 bases between. Germline loops: CDR1 MGHRA, CDR2 YSYEKL. This TCR was sampled from a woman aged 45 to 65 with acute or convalescent COVID-19. The sequencing input was peripheral blood. This chain uses TRBV4-1 with TRBJ1-1; unclear D gene. The CDR3 loop reads CASSHPGEDTEAFF. CDR3 DNA: TGCGCCAGCAGCCACCCGGGAGAAGACACTGAAGCTTTCTTT.